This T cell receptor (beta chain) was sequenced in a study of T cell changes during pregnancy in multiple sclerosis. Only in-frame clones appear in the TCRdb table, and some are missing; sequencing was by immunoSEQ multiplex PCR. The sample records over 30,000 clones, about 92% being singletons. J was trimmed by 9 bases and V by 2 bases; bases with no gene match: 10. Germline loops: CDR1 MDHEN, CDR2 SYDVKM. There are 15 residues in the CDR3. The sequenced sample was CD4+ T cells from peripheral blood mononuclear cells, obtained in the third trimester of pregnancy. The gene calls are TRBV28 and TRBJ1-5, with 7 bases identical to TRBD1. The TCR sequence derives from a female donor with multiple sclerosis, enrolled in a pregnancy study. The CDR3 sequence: CASSLGGTASRPQHF. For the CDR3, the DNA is TGTGCCAGCAGTTTAGGGGGGACAGCCAGCAGGCCCCAGCATTTT.